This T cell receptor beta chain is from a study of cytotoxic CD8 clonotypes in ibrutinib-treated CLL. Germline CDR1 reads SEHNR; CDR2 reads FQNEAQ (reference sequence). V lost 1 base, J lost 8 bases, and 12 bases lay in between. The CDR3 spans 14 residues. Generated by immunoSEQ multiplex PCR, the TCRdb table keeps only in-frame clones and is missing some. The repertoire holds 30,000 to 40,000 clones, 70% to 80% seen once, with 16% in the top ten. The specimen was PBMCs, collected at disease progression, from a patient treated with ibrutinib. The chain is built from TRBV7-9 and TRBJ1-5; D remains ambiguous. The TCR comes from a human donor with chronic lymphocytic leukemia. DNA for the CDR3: TGTGCCAGCAGCTTAGGATCGGGTTTTGAGCCCCAGCATTTT. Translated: CASSLGSGFEPQHF.